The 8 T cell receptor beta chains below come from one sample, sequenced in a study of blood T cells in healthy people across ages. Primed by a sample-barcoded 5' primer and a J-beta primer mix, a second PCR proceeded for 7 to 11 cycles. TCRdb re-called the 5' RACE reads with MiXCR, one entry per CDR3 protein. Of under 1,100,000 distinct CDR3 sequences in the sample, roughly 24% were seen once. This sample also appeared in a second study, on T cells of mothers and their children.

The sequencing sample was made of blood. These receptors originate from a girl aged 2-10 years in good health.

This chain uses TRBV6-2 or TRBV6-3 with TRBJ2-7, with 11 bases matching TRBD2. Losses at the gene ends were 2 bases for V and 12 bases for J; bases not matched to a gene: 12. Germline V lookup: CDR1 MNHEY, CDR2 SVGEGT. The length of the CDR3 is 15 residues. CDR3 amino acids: CASSYNPSGGPELYF. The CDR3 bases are TGTGCCAGCAGTTACAACCCTAGCGGGGGGCCCGAACTGTACTTC.

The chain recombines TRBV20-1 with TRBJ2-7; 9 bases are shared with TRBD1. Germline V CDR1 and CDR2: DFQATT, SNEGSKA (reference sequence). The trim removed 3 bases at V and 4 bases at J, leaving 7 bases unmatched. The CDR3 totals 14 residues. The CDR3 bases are TGCAGTGCTAGTCACAGGGGGCCATCTTACGAGCAGTACTTC. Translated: CSASHRGPSYEQYF.

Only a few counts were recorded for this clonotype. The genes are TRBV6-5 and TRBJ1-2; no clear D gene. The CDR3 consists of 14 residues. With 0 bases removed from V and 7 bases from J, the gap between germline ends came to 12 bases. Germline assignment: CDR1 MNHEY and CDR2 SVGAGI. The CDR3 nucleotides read TGTGCCAGCAGTTACTCGACCGGCTTGACTGGCTACACCTTC. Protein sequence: CASSYSTGLTGYTF.

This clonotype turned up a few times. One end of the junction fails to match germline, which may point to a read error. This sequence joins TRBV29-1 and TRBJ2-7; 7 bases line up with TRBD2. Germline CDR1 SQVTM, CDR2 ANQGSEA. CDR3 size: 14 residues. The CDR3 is CSAELDGGYYEQYF. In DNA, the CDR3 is TGCAGCGCTGAACTCGACGGGGGGTACTACGAGCAGTACTTC.

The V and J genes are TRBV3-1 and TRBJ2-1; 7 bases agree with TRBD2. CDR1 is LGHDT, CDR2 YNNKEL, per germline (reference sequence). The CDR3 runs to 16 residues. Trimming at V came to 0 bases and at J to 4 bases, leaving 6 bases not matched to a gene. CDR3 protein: CASSQERLAAYNEQFF. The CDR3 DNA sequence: TGTGCCAGCAGCCAAGAACGGCTAGCGGCATACAATGAGCAGTTCTTC.

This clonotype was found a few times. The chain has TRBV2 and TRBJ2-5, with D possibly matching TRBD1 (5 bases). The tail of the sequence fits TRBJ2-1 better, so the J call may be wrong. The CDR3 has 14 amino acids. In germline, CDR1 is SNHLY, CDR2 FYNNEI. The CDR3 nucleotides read TGTGCCAGCAGTGCCCAGGGATCGGTCGATGAGCAGTTCTTC. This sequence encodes CASSAQGSVDEQFF.

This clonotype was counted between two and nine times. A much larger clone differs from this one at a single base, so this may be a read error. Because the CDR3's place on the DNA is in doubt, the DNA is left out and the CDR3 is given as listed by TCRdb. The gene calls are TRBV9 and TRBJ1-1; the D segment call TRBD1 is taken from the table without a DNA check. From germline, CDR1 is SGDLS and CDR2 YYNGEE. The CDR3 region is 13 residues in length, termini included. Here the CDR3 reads CASSVGGGTEVFF.

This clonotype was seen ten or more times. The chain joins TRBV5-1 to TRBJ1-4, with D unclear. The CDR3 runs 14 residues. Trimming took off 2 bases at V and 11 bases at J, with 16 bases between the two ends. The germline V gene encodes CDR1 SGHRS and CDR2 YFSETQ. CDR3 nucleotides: TGCGCCAGCAGCTTAATGACGAAAGGACGGAAACTGTTTTTT. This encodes CASSLMTKGRKLFF.